This T cell receptor beta chain was identified in a study of blood T cell repertoires in COVID-19. The overall study: Researchers got acute and convalescent COVID-19 samples from the United States, Italy and Spain.

Method: immunoSEQ multiplex PCR; TCRdb's copy keeps in-frame clones and lacks some. The sample gives roughly 100,000 clones, about 80% of which show up once; 10% to 15% is in the top ten. The CDR3 extends over 12 amino acids. V dropped 5 bases and J dropped 5; count of bases not matched to a gene: 1. The chain recombines TRBV12-3 or TRBV12-4 with TRBJ2-5, with TRBD1 matching 8 bases. The sequencing input was peripheral blood. This sequence originates from a human donor in a cohort sampled during active or convalescent COVID-19. This CDR3 reads CASSTGGETQYF. The CDR3 coding sequence is TGTGCCAGCAGTACAGGGGGTGAGACCCAGTACTTC.